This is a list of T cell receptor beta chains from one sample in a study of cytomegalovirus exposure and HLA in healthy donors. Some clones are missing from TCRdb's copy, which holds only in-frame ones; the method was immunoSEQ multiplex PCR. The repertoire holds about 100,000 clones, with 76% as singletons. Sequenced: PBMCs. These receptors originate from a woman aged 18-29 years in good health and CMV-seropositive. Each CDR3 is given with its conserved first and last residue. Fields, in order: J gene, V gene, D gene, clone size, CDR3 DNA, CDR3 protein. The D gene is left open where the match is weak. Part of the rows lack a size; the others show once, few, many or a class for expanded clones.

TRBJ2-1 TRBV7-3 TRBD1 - TGTGCCAGCAGCCCTGGACAGGGGGCCCCCTACAATGAGCAGTTCTTC CASSPGQGAPYNEQFF
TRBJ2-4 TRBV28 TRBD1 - TGTGCCAGCAGCATCCGGGACAGGGGCTTAATAGCCAAAAACATTCAGTACTTC CASSIRDRGLIAKNIQYF
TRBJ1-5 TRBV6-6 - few TGTGCCAGCAGTTCCCTTCAGGTCAATCAGCCCCAGCATTTT CASSSLQVNQPQHF
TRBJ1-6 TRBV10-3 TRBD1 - TGTGCCATCAGTGGAAGGCAGGGGCAGGGGGTTAATTCACCCCTCCACTTT CAISGRQGQGVNSPLHF
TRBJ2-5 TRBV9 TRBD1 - TGTGCCAGCAGCGTCGGGACAGACCCTCCTCGGGAGACCCAGTACTTC CASSVGTDPPRETQYF
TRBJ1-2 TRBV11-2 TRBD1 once TGTGCCAGCAGCCAAGTGGGACAGACTAACTATGGCTACACCTTC CASSQVGQTNYGYTF
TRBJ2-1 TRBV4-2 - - TGTGCCAGCAGCCAAGAGGGAGCGACCTCCTACAATGAGCAGTTCTTC CASSQEGATSYNEQFF
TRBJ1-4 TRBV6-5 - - TGTGCCAGCAGTTACTGGGGGGGTGCAACTAATGAAAAACTGTTTTTT CASSYWGGATNEKLFF
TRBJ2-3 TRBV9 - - TGTGCCAGCAGCGCTAGCACAGATACGCAGTATTTT CASSASTDTQYF
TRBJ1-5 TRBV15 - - TGTGCCACCAGCAGAGCGGCGGATAGCAATCAGCCCCAGCATTTT CATSRAADSNQPQHF
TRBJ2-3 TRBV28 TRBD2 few TGTGCCAGCAGTTCCCCGGCTAGCGGTGGTAATACGCAGTATTTT CASSSPASGGNTQYF
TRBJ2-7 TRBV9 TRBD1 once TGTGCCAGCAGCGTACAGGGGGCGTCCGGTTACGAGCAGTACTTC CASSVQGASGYEQYF
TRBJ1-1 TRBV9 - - TGTGCCAGCAGGCGGGGAAGCGGAACTGAAGCTTTCTTT CASRRGSGTEAFF
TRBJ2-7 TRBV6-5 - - TGTGCCAGCACCGAGCATAGGACTGGGGAGCAGTACTTC CASTEHRTGEQYF
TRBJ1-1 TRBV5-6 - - TGTGCCAGCAGCCCCCGGGGAATGAACACTGAAGCTTTCTTT CASSPRGMNTEAFF
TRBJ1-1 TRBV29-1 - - TGCAGCGTTGATGAGATGAACACTGAAGCTTTCTTT CSVDEMNTEAFF
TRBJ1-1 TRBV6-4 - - TGTGCCAGCAGTGACCCCCAAGGATCGGGGATGAACACTGAAGCTTTCTTT CASSDPQGSGMNTEAFF
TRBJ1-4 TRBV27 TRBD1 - TGTGCCAGCAGTGGAGCGACAGGGGGCTTAAAACTGTTTTTT CASSGATGGLKLFF
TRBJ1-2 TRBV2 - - TGTGCCAGCGGGAGGGGCTCTGGCTACACCTTC CASGRGSGYTF
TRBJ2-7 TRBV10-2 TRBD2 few TGCGCCAGCAGTGAGCCGGGACTAGCGGGAGGGTCCTACGAGCAGTACTTC CASSEPGLAGGSYEQYF
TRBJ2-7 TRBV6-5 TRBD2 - TGTGCCAGCAGTTACCAGCGGGGCTCCTACGAGCAGTACTTC CASSYQRGSYEQYF
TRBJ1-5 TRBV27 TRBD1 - TGTGCCAGCAGTCACGGGACAGACAATCAGCCCCAGCATTTT CASSHGTDNQPQHF
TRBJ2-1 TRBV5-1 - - TGCGCCAGCAGTAGGTGGGTGGGCGACAATGAGCAGTTCTTC CASSRWVGDNEQFF
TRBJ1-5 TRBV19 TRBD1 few TGTGCCAGTAGTAAGGGACAGTACAATCAGCCCCAGCATTTT CASSKGQYNQPQHF
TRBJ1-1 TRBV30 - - TGTGCCTGGACGGGGCAGGGGATCACTGAAGCTTTCTTT CAWTGQGITEAFF
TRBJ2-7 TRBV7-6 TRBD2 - TGTGCCAGCAGCTTAGCGACTAGCGGGAGTCGGTACGAGCAGTACTTC CASSLATSGSRYEQYF
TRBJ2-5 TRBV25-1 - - TGTGCCAGCAGTGAATATTCGGGGGGCCACGAGACCCAGTACTTC CASSEYSGGHETQYF
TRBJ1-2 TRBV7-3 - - TGTGCCAGCAGCTTAAGCAGGGATAACTATGGCTACACCTTC CASSLSRDNYGYTF
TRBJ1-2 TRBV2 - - TGTGCCAGCAGTCACCAGGAGGTCTATGGCTACACCTTC CASSHQEVYGYTF
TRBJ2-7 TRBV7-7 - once TGTGCTAGCAGCTCCAGGCCCGGGGACGAGCAGTACTTC CASSSRPGDEQYF
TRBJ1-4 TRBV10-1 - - TGCGCCAGCAGTGCACAGGGTCGGGAAAAACTGTTTTTT CASSAQGREKLFF
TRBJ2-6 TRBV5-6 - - TGTGCCAGCAGCTTGGGTGTCAGGGAATCTGGGGCCAACGTCCTGACTTTC CASSLGVRESGANVLTF
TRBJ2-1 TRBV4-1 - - TGCGCCAGCAGCCAATCACAGGGATTCTGGCAGTTCTTC CASSQSQGFWQFF
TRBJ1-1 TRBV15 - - TGTGCCACCAGCATCGGACAGCCCGAATCTGAAGCTTTCTTT CATSIGQPESEAFF
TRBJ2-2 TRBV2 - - TGTGCCAGCAGTGAACTCCAGGGAACCACCGGGGAGCTGTTTTTT CASSELQGTTGELFF
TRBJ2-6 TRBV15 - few TGTGCCATCAGCAGAGATGGGACTCCAAAGTCTGGGGCCAACGTCCTGACTTTC CAISRDGTPKSGANVLTF
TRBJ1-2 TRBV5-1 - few TGCGCCAGCAGCTTTCAGGGTGACTATGGCTACACCTTC CASSFQGDYGYTF
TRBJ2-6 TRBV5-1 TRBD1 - TGCGCCAGCAGCGGGACAGCCTCTGGGGCCAACGTCCTGACTTTC CASSGTASGANVLTF
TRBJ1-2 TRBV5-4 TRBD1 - TGTGCCAGCAGCCCGGCCTGGACAGGGGGAGTTGTTGGCTACACCTTC CASSPAWTGGVVGYTF
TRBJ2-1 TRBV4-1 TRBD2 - TGCGCCAGCAGCCAAGATCAGCGGGGGGGCTACAATGAGCAGTTCTTC CASSQDQRGGYNEQFF
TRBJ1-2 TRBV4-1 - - TGCGCCAGCAGCCAAGGGCCCTTTGGCTACACCTTC CASSQGPFGYTF
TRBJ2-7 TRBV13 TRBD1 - TGTGCCAGCAGCGCAGGGGGGACAGGATACTCCTACGAGCAGTACTTC CASSAGGTGYSYEQYF
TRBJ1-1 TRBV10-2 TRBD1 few TGCGCCAGCAGTGAGAGGGGACAGGGGGGAGGTGGCACTGAAGCTTTCTTT CASSERGQGGGGTEAFF
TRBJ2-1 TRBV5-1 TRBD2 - TGCGCCAGCAGCTTAAGCGGGGCGGTCTACAATGAGCAGTTCTTC CASSLSGAVYNEQFF
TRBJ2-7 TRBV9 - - TGTGCCAGCAGCGACCGGGACATGGAAGACGAGCAGTACTTC CASSDRDMEDEQYF
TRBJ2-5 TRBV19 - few TGTGCCAGTAGTGTTTACAGTCCGTCGGAGACCCAGTACTTC CASSVYSPSETQYF
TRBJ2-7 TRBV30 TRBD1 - TGTGCCTGTCTTGCCGGGACAGAGGTAAGCTCCTACGAGCAGTACTTC CACLAGTEVSSYEQYF
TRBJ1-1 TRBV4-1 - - TGCGCCAGCAGCCAAAAGGGGAGGGACACTGAAGCTTTCTTT CASSQKGRDTEAFF
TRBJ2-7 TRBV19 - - TGTGCCAGTAGTATAGGCGGGACTTACGAGCAGTACTTC CASSIGGTYEQYF
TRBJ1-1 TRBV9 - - TGTGCCAGCAGCGTAGGGTCGACGGGGAATGAAGCTTTCTTT CASSVGSTGNEAFF
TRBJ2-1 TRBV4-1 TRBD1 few TGCGCCAGCAGCCACCGGGGACAGACAGCCTACAATGAGCAGTTCTTC CASSHRGQTAYNEQFF
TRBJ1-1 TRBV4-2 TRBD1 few TGTGCCAGCAGCCAAGGGGACAGGGATCCAGAAGCTTTCTTT CASSQGDRDPEAFF
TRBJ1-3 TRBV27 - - TGTGCCAGCAGTTTATCGCCAGGGGCAGCCTCTGGAAACACCATATATTTT CASSLSPGAASGNTIYF
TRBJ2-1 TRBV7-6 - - TGTGCCAGCAGCTTAGCTGGGAGACCCCAATACAATGAGCAGTTCTTC CASSLAGRPQYNEQFF
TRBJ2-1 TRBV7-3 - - TGTGCCAGCAGCACGCTAGCATCCCATGAGCAGTTCTTC CASSTLASHEQFF
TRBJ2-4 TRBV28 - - TGTGCCAGCAGTTTCAGCGACAGGCTAAGAAACATTCAGTACTTC CASSFSDRLRNIQYF
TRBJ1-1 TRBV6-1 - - TGTGCCAGCAGTGAAGGACAGACCCGGGCTTTCTTT CASSEGQTRAFF
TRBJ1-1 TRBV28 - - TGTGCCAGCAGTTTGAGAAAGAACACTGAAGCTTTCTTT CASSLRKNTEAFF
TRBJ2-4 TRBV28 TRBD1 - TGTGCCAGCAGCGGCGTGGGACAGGGGGCGGACATTCAGTACTTC CASSGVGQGADIQYF